The 14 T cell receptor beta chains reported below all come from one sample, sequenced in a study of shared clonotypes between healthy human individuals. Sequenced by immunoSEQ multiplex PCR; TCRdb stores in-frame clones only, minus some. Of 1.6 million or so clones in the sample, around 97% were seen once. The sample comprised naive CD4+ T cells sorted from blood. Subset here: CD45RA+ positively selected. The origin of the receptors is a man aged 25 to 40 in good health.

This clone came up once. This chain links TRBV7-2 with TRBJ2-1; D is unresolved. V was cut by 3 bases and J by 16 bases, with 16 bases left in between. Germline CDR1 SGHTA, CDR2 FQGNSA. The CDR3 has 12 residues. The CDR3 nucleotides are TGTGCCAGCAGCTTCTTAGGTCTAGGGCCTTTCTTC. It yields the protein CASSFLGLGPFF.

The chain joins TRBV29-1 to TRBJ2-3, with D tentatively TRBD2 (6 bases). The CDR3 contains 10 residues. CDR1 and CDR2 (germline): SQVTM, ANQGSEA. The CDR3 bases are TGCAGTAGCGGCGAAGATACGCAGTATTTT. It translates to CSSGEDTQYF.

V usage is TRBV4-1 and J usage is TRBJ2-7; no clear D gene. Germline values: CDR1 MGHRA, CDR2 YSYEKL. V was clipped by 3 bases and J by 2 bases, with 11 bases between them. The CDR3 covers 14 residues. CDR3 protein: CASSHGLRAYEQYF. CDR3 DNA: TGCGCCAGCAGCCATGGGCTCAGAGCCTACGAGCAGTACTTC.

This chain links TRBV5-1 with TRBJ2-1, with TRBD2 identical over 10 bases. V was clipped by 4 bases and J by 4 bases; unmatched bases: 5. Per the germline V gene, CDR1 is SGHRS and CDR2 is YFSETQ. The CDR3 is 15 residues long. DNA for the CDR3: TGCGCCAGCAGCCGTACTAGCGGGAAATACAATGAGCAGTTCTTC. This translates into CASSRTSGKYNEQFF.

The chain recombines TRBV20-1 with TRBJ2-7; a possible D gene is TRBD2 (5 bases). CDR1 is DFQATT, CDR2 SNEGSKA, per germline (reference sequence). The CDR3 runs to 11 residues. Between the trimmed V and J ends, which lost 6 bases and 3 bases, there was a span of 9 bases. CDR3 in amino acids: CSAQAGYEQYF. The CDR3 bases are TGCAGTGCCCAGGCGGGCTACGAGCAGTACTTC.

The J gene is TRBJ2-1, the V gene TRBV18, with D possibly matching TRBD2 (5 bases). Germline lookup yields CDR1 KGHSH and CDR2 LQKENI. V lost 2 bases and J lost 1, with 15 bases in between. The CDR3 consists of 17 residues. The CDR3 nucleotides are TGTGCCAGCTCACCAGCTCTAGGGAGCGTATCCTACAATGAGCAGTTCTTC. Translated, it gives CASSPALGSVSYNEQFF.

The V and J genes are TRBV7-3 and TRBJ2-6; D not resolved. In germline, CDR1 is SGHTA, CDR2 FQGTGA. V shed 3 bases and J shed 0 bases, with 18 bases lying between them. This CDR3 contains 19 residues. The CDR3 is CASSLSKGFDPSGANVLTF. CDR3 DNA sequence: TGTGCCAGCAGCTTGAGTAAAGGTTTCGATCCCTCTGGGGCCAACGTCCTGACTTTC.

The chain is built from TRBV15 and TRBJ2-2; no firm D call. With 3 bases removed from V and 5 bases from J, the gap between germline ends came to 13 bases. Per germline, CDR1 LNHNV and CDR2 YYDKDF (reference sequence). CDR3 length: 15 amino acids. CDR3 protein: CATSRAVTVTGELFF. The CDR3 DNA reads TGTGCCACCAGCAGGGCGGTAACGGTTACCGGGGAGCTGTTTTTT. Looking up the rest from reference TRBV15 and TRBJ2-2 gives the full variable domain: DAMVIQNPRYQVTQFGKPVTLSCSQTLNHNVMYWYQQKSSQAPKLLFHYYDKDFNNEADTPDNFQSRRPNTSFCFLDIRSPGLGDTAMYLCATSRAVTVTGELFFGEGSRLTVL.

This clone was seen once. The chain carries TRBV28 and TRBJ2-2; possibly TRBD1 for D (6 bases). Trimming took 6 bases from V and 0 from J, leaving 23 bases between them. Germline CDR1 and CDR2: MDHEN and SYDVKM. There are 19 residues in the CDR3. The CDR3 coding sequence is TGTGCCAGCAGCGTTAGGCAGGGGACGAATATTGCGAACACCGGGGAGCTGTTTTTT. This codes for CASSVRQGTNIANTGELFF.

The chain has TRBV29-1 and TRBJ2-3; 7 bases agree with TRBD1. V gave up 7 bases and J gave up 3 bases; unmatched junction bases: 4. CDR3 size: 12 residues. Germline V gene sequence: CDR1 SQVTM, CDR2 ANQGSEA. DNA of the CDR3: TGCAGCGCGCGACAGGGAACAGATACGCAGTATTTT. This codes for CSARQGTDTQYF.

The chain recombines TRBV9 with TRBJ2-1; 10 bases match TRBD2. Germline V gene lookup returns CDR1 SGDLS and CDR2 YYNGEE. This CDR3 comprises 15 residues. J gave up 7 bases and V 0 bases, and 4 bases lay outside the gene matches. CDR3 bases: TGTGCCAGCAGCGTAGTTGCTAGCGGGGGTAATGAGCAGTTCTTC. It is translated as CASSVVASGGNEQFF.

The CDR3 sequence is CASSLVPRWTEAFF. As DNA, the CDR3 is TGCGCCAGCAGCTTGGTTCCAAGATGGACTGAAGCTTTCTTT. This chain connects TRBV5-1 to TRBJ1-1; no definite D call. The CDR3 covers 14 residues. V was pared by 0 bases and J by 5 bases, with 11 bases between. Germline values: CDR1 SGHRS, CDR2 YFSETQ.

The chain couples TRBV2 to TRBJ1-1, with a possible D match to TRBD1 (5 bases). V was trimmed by 4 bases and J by 2 bases, leaving 8 bases between them. Germline V CDR1 and CDR2: SNHLY, FYNNEI. This CDR3 contains 13 residues. CDR3 sequence reads: CASSVQGNTEAFF. The CDR3 DNA reads TGTGCCAGCAGTGTCCAGGGTAACACTGAAGCTTTCTTT.

This clone came up once. The chain employs TRBV6-5 and TRBJ2-1; TRBD2 might be the D (5 bases). The V end lost 2 bases, the J end lost 3 bases, and 8 bases lay between the germline ends. CDR3 length: 14 residues. The germline gives CDR1 MNHEY, CDR2 SVGAGI. The CDR3 is CASSYQTNYNEQFF. The DNA of the CDR3 is TGTGCCAGCAGTTACCAGACTAACTACAATGAGCAGTTCTTC.